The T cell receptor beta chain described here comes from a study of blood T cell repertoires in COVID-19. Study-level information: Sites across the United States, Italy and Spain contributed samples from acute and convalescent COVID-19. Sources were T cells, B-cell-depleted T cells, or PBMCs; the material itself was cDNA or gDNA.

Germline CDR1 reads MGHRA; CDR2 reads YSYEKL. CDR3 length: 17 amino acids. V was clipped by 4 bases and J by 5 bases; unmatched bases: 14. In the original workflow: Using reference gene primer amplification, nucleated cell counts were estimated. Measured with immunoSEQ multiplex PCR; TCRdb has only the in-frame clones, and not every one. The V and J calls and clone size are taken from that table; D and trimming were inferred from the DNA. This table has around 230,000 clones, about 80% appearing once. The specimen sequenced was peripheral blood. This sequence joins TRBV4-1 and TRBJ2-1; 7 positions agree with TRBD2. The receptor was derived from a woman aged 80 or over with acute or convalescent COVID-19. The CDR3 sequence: CASSLPTPGGKNNEQFF. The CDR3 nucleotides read TGCGCCAGCAGCCTCCCGACCCCCGGGGGGAAGAACAATGAGCAGTTCTTC.